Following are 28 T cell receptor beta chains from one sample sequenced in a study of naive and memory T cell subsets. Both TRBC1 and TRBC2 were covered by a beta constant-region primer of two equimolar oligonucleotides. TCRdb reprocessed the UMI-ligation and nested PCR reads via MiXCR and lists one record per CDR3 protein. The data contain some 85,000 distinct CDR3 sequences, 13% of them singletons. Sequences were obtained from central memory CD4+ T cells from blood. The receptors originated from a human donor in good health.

The CDR3, as DNA: TGTGCCAGCAGCGCCCGACGGGGGCTAGCGGGAGGGCCTCGCACCGGGGAGCTGTTTTTT. This sequence encodes CASSARRGLAGGPRTGELFF. This chain uses TRBV11-2 with TRBJ2-2, with 12 positions matching TRBD2. The CDR3 length is 20 residues. With V trimmed by 5 bases and J by 4 bases, 17 bases remained unmatched. In germline, CDR1 is SGHAT, CDR2 FQNNGV.

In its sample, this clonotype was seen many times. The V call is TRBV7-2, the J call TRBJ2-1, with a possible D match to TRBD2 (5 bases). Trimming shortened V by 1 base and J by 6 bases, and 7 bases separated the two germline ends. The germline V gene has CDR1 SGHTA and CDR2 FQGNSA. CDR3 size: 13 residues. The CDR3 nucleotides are TGTGCCAGCAGCTTAGAGGCGGGCAATGAGCAGTTCTTC. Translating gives CASSLEAGNEQFF.

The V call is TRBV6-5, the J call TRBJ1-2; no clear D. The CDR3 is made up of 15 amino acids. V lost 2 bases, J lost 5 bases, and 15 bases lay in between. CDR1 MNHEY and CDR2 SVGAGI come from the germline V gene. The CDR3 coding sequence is TGTGCCAGCAGTTACGGTCCGGGCGGAGGATATGGCTACACCTTC. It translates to CASSYGPGGGYGYTF.

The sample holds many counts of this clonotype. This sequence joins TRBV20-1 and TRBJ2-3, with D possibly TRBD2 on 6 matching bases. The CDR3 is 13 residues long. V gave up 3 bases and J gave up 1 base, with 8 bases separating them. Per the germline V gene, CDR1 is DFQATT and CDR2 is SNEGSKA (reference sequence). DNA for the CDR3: TGCAGTGCTAGGCGGGAAGGCACAGATACGCAGTATTTT. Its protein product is CSARREGTDTQYF.

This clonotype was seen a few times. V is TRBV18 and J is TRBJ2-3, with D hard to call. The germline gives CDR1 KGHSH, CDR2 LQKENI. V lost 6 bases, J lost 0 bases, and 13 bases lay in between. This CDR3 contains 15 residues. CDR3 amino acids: CASSPKGISTDTQYF. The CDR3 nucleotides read TGTGCCAGCTCCCCCAAAGGGATCAGCACAGATACGCAGTATTTT.

The CDR3 region is CASTNRAGANVLTF. CDR3 bases: TGTGCCAGCACCAACAGGGCTGGGGCCAACGTCCTGACTTTC. The chain joins TRBV12-3 or TRBV12-4 to TRBJ2-6; the D gene is possibly TRBD1 (6 bases). The CDR3 totals 14 residues. V was cut by 7 bases and J by 2 bases, with 9 bases left in between.

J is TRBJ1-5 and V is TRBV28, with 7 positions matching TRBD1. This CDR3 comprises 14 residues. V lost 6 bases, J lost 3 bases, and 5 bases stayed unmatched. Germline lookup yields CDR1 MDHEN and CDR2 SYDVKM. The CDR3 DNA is TGTGCCAGCAGCTACGGGACAGTCAATCAGCCCCAGCATTTT. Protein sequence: CASSYGTVNQPQHF.

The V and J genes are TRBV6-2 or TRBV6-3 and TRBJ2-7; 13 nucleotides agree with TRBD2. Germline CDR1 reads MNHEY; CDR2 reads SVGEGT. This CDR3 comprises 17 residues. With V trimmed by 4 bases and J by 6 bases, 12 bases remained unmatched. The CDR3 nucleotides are TGTGCCAGCAGTTCCCAGTATAGGACTAGCGGGAGCGTCGAGCAGTACTTC. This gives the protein CASSSQYRTSGSVEQYF.

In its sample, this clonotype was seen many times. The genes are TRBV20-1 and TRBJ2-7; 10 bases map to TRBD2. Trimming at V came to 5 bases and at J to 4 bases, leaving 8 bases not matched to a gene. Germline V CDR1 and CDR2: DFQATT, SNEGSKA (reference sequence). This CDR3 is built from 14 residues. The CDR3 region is CSALAGGASYEQYF. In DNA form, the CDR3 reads TGCAGTGCTTTAGCGGGAGGCGCCTCGTACGAGCAGTACTTC.

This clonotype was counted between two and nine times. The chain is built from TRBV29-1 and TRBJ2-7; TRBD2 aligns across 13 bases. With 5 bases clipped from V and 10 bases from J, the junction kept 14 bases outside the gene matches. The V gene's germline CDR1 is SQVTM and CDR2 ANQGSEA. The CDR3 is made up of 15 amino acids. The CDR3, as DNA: TGCAGCGTTAGCCACCATCCACTAGCGGGAGGGCCTCAGTACTTC. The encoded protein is CSVSHHPLAGGPQYF.

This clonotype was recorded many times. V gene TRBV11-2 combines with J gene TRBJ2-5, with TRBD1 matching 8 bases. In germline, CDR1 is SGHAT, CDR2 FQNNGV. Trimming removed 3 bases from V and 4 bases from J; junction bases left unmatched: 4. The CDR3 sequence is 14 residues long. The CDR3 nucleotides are TGTGCCAGCAGCTTCCAGGGGGCGCGAGAGACCCAGTACTTC. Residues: CASSFQGARETQYF.

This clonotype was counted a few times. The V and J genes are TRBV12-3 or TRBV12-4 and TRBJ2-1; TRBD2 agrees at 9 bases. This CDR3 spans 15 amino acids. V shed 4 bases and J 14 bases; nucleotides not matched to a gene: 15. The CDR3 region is CASSSRTSVSSEEFF. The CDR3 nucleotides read TGTGCCAGCAGTTCCCGGACTAGCGTTTCATCAGAGGAGTTCTTC.

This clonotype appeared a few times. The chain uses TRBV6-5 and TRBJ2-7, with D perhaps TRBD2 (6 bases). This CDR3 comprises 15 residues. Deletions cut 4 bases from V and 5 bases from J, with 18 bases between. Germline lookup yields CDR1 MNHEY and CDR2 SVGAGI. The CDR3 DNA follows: TGTGCCAGCAGTTCCGGGGAGGTCGTAGTCCACGAGCAGTACTTC. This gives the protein CASSSGEVVVHEQYF.

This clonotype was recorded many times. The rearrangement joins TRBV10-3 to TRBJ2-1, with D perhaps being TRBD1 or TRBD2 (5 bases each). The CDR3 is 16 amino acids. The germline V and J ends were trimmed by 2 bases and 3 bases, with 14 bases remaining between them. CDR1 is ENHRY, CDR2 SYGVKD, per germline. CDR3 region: CAISEGEVGGYNEQFF. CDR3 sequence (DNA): TGTGCCATCAGTGAGGGTGAGGTTGGGGGCTACAATGAGCAGTTCTTC.

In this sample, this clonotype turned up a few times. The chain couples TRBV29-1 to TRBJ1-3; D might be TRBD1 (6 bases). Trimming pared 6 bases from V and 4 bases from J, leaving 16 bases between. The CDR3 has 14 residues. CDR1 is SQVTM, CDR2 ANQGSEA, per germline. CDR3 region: CSVQGWGQGNTIYF. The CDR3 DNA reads TGCAGCGTCCAGGGCTGGGGGCAAGGAAACACCATATATTTT.

CDR3 in DNA: TGCAGCGTCGCTACAGGGAGCGGTAGCAATCAGCCCCAGCATTTT. This codes for CSVATGSGSNQPQHF. V is TRBV29-1 and J is TRBJ1-5, with a possible D match to TRBD1 (6 bases). V was trimmed by 6 bases and J by 0 bases, leaving 15 bases between them. Germline V gene lookup returns CDR1 SQVTM and CDR2 ANQGSEA. This CDR3 region has 15 residues. Filled out from reference TRBV29-1 and TRBJ1-5, the complete variable domain reads SAVISQKPSRDICQRGTSLTIQCQVDSQVTMMFWYRQQPGQSLTLIATANQGSEATYESGFVIDKFPISRPNLTFSTLTVSNMSPEDSSIYLCSVATGSGSNQPQHFGDGTRLSIL.

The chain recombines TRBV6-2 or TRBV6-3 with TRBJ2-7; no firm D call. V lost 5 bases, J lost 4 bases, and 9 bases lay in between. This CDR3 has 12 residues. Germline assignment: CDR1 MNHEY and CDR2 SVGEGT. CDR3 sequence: CASSQTRYEQYF. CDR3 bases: TGTGCCAGCAGTCAAACCCGTTACGAGCAGTACTTC.

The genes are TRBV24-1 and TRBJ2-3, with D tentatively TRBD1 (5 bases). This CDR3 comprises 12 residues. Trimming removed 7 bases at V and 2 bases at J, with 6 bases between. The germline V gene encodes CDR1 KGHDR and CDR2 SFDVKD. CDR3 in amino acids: CATRGVTDTQYF. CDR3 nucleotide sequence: TGTGCCACCAGAGGGGTCACAGATACGCAGTATTTT.

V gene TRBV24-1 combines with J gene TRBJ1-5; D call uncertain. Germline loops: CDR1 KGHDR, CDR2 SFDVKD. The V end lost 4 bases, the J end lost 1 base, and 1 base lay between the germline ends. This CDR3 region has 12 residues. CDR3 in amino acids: CATSDSNQPQHF. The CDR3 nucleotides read TGTGCCACCAGTGACAGCAATCAGCCCCAGCATTTT.

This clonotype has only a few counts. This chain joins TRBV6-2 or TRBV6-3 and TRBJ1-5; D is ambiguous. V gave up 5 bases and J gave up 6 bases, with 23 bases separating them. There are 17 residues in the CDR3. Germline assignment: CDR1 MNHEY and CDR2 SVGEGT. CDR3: CASSRRDQSYIGQPQHF. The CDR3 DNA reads TGTGCCAGCAGTCGCCGCGATCAATCTTATATCGGTCAGCCCCAGCATTTT.

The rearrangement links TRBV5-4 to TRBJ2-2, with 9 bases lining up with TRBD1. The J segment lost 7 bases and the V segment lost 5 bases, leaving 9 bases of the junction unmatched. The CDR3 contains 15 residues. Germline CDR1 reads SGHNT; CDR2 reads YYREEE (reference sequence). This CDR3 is CASSSTGTGFGELFF. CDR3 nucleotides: TGTGCCAGCAGTTCGACCGGGACAGGGTTCGGGGAGCTGTTTTTT.

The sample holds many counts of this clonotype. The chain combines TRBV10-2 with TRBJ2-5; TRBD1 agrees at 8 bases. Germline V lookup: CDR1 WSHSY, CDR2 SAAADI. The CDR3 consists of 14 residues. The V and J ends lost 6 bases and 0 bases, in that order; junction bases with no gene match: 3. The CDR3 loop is CASSRDRNQETQYF. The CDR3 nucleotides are TGCGCCAGCAGCCGGGACAGGAACCAAGAGACCCAGTACTTC.

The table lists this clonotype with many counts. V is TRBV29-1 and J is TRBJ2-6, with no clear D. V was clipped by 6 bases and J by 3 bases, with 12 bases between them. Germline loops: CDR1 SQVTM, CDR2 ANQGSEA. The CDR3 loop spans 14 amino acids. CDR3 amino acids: CSVVTGGGANVLTF. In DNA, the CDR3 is TGCAGCGTAGTGACGGGCGGTGGGGCCAACGTCCTGACTTTC.

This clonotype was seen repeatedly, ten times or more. The CDR3 nucleotides read TGTGCCAGCAGCCAAGGGGTACTCCGTGAGACCGGGGAGCTGTTTTTT. It yields the protein CASSQGVLRETGELFF. The J gene is TRBJ2-2, the V gene TRBV3-1; the D is unclear. The germline V gene has CDR1 LGHDT and CDR2 YNNKEL (reference sequence). The CDR3 extends over 16 amino acids. V lost 1 base, J lost 5 bases, and 14 bases lay in between.

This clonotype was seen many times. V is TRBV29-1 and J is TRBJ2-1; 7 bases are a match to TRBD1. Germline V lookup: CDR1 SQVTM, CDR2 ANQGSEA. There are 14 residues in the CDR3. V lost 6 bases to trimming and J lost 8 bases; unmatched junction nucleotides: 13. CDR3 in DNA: TGCAGCGTGGACGCCGGGACAGTAGTCGATGAGCAGTTCTTC. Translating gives CSVDAGTVVDEQFF.

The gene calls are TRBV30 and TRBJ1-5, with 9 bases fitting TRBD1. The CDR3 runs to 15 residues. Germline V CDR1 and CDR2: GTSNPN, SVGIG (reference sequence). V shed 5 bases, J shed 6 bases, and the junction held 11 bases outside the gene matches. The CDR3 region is CAWSNRGRRSQPQHF. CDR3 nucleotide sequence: TGTGCCTGGTCTAACAGGGGGCGAAGAAGTCAGCCCCAGCATTTT.

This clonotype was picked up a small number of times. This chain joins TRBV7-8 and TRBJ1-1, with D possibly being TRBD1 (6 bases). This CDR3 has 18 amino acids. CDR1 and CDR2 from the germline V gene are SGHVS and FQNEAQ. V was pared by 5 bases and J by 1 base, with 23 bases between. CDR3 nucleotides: TGTGCCAGCAGCCCAAGGCCAGGGGCCGCGAGCCGGAACACTGAAGCTTTCTTT. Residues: CASSPRPGAASRNTEAFF.

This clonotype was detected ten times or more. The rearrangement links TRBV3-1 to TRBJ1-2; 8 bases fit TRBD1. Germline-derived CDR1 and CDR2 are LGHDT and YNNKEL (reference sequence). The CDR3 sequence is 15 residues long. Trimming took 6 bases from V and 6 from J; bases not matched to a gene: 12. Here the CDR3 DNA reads TGTGCCAGCAGTCAACGGACAGGGAAGATGGATGGCTACACCTTC. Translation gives CASSQRTGKMDGYTF.